This record concerns one TCR beta chain sequence. Antigen unknown. TRB rearrangements were amplified by multiplex PCR with BIOMED2 TRB-A/B primers. TCRdb used MiXCR to reprocess the multiplex PCR reads, holding one entry per CDR3 protein. This table has approximately 9,100 distinct CDR3 sequences, about 28% appearing once. TRB was amplified from around 250-460 ng of blood genomic DNA. The data originate from a study of T and B cells in COVID-19 patients. Overall study: Peripheral blood came from COVID-19 patients with active infection or after recovery. Of about 19 active-infection patients, 11 to 12 were critically ill with mechanical ventilation or extracorporeal membrane oxygenation. Study-level points and caveats: Blood from mildly ill patients while symptomatic, and early samples from severe cases, were scarce. Clonality of TRB repertoires was high in active COVID-19; recovery brought above-healthy diversity and richness.

V shed 0 bases and J 4 bases; nucleotides not matched to a gene: 2. This CDR3 spans 16 amino acids. Germline CDR1 and CDR2: SGHDT and YYEEEE. The sequencing sample was made of blood. The clonotype comes from a human donor who had recovered from COVID-19. The chain links TRBV5-6 to TRBJ2-1; 12 nucleotides align to TRBD2. The CDR3 sequence is CASSLGLAGAYNEQFF. As DNA, the CDR3 is TGTGCCAGCAGCTTGGGACTAGCGGGGGCATACAATGAGCAGTTCTTC. Variable domain in full (rest from reference TRBV5-6 and TRBJ2-1): DAGVTQSPTHLIKTRGQQVTLRCSPKSGHDTVSWYQQALGQGPQFIFQYYEEEERQRGNFPDRFSGHQFPNYSSELNVNALLLGDSALYLCASSLGLAGAYNEQFFGPGTRLTVL.